This passage covers 27 T cell receptor beta chains from one sample sequenced in a study of T-cell reconstitution after alpha-beta-depleted transplantation in children. Unique molecular identifiers were incorporated during preparation of the TCRbeta library. MiXCR, applied by TCRdb to the PCR reads, yields one record per CDR3 protein. The table includes about 500,000 distinct CDR3 sequences, about 30% detected once. Sample: PBMCs from the stem cell graft donor, taken from the stem cell graft. These receptor sequences come from a human donor who donated a stem cell graft to a child with aplastic anemia.

The V call is TRBV11-2, the J call TRBJ2-1; 7 nucleotides line up with TRBD2. The germline CDR1 and CDR2 sequences are SGHAT and FQNNGV. V was pared by 5 bases and J by 3 bases, with 7 bases of the junction left unmatched. This CDR3 spans 15 amino acids. As DNA, the CDR3 is TGTGCCAGCAGCCTGGCGGGAGTTTTCTACAATGAGCAGTTCTTC. This codes for CASSLAGVFYNEQFF. The complete variable domain, with remaining parts taken from reference TRBV11-2 and TRBJ2-1, reads EAGVAQSPRYKIIEKRQSVAFWCNPISGHATLYWYQQILGQGPKLLIQFQNNGVVDDSQLPKDRFSAERLKGVDSTLKIQPAKLEDSAVYLCASSLAGVFYNEQFFGPGTRLTVL.

The gene calls are TRBV6-1 and TRBJ1-5; possible D gene TRBD1, 6 bases. V was clipped by 5 bases and J by 0 bases, with 20 bases between them. Germline V CDR1 and CDR2: MNHNS, SASEGT. This CDR3 has 18 residues. The DNA for the CDR3 is TGTGCCAGCAGTCTGTCGGTTCGGGGGACATTTAGCAATCAGCCCCAGCATTTT. This codes for CASSLSVRGTFSNQPQHF.

The V call is TRBV7-9, the J call TRBJ2-5; TRBD2 agrees at 14 bases. The germline V gene encodes CDR1 SEHNR and CDR2 FQNEAQ (reference sequence). There are 16 residues in the CDR3. After removal of 5 bases from V and 6 bases from J, the junction contained 8 bases not matched to a gene. The CDR3 coding sequence is TGTGCCAGCAGCCCCCTACGGACTAGCGGGAGGAAGACCCAGTACTTC. Its translation: CASSPLRTSGRKTQYF.

J is TRBJ1-5 and V is TRBV9; no clear D. V was clipped by 0 bases and J by 4 bases, with 5 bases between them. Germline CDR1 is SGDLS and CDR2 is YYNGEE. The CDR3 runs to 13 residues. The CDR3 DNA is TGTGCCAGCAGCGTAGATCAAAATCAGCCCCAGCATTTT. Translation: CASSVDQNQPQHF.

This chain joins TRBV11-2 and TRBJ1-4; D remains unclear. Trimming cost V 6 bases and J 3 bases, with 11 bases left between them. From germline, CDR1 is SGHAT and CDR2 FQNNGV. The CDR3 loop spans 14 amino acids. CDR3 bases: TGTGCCAGCAGACCGGACGGACCTAATGAAAAACTGTTTTTT. It specifies CASRPDGPNEKLFF.

V usage is TRBV20-1 and J usage is TRBJ2-3; TRBD2 matches at 11 bases. The ends lost 6 bases at V and 2 bases at J; junction bases unmatched: 16. The CDR3 length is 18 residues. Germline V gives CDR1 DFQATT, CDR2 SNEGSKA (reference sequence). Written as DNA, the CDR3 is TGCAGTGCAGACCCCACCGGAATAGCGGGAGGGATCACAGATACGCAGTATTTT. The encoded protein is CSADPTGIAGGITDTQYF.

The chain carries TRBV5-1 and TRBJ1-3; 11 bases fit TRBD1. Germline CDR1 SGHRS, CDR2 YFSETQ. V trimming: 2 bases; J trimming: 0 bases; junction bases outside the gene matches: 4. This CDR3 spans 17 amino acids. CDR3 sequence (DNA): TGCGCCAGCAGCTTCTCCGGGACAGGGGGCTCTGGAAACACCATATATTTT. Its protein is CASSFSGTGGSGNTIYF.

The chain combines TRBV4-3 with TRBJ2-1, with TRBD1 matching 7 bases. Germline assignment: CDR1 LGHNA and CDR2 YSLEER. This CDR3 spans 18 amino acids. V shed 0 bases, J shed 2 bases, and the junction held 10 bases outside the gene matches. The CDR3 protein is CASSQEMVDRPPYNEQFF. DNA of the CDR3: TGCGCCAGCAGCCAAGAAATGGTGGACAGGCCTCCCTACAATGAGCAGTTCTTC.

This clonotype appeared a few times. The chain links TRBV23-1 to TRBJ1-1; no reliable D call. TRBV23-1 is an ORF; its function is uncertain. The CDR3 is made up of 16 amino acids. Trimming shortened V by 2 bases and J by 3 bases, and 16 bases separated the two germline ends. DNA of the CDR3: TGCGCCAGCAGTCAAGAAAAGCCGGGAACCTACACTGAAGCTTTCTTT. Translation gives CASSQEKPGTYTEAFF.

Points on this clonotype: One junction end disagrees with the germline gene, perhaps due to a read error. CDR3 DNA: TGTGCGTGGAGTGTAAGGGGACAGGGGGCTCCAGTCGGTGGCTACACCTTC. Amino acids: CAWSVRGQGAPVGGYTF. The rearrangement links TRBV30 to TRBJ1-2; 12 nucleotides match TRBD1. Per the germline V gene, CDR1 is GTSNPN and CDR2 is SVGIG (reference sequence). This CDR3 spans 17 amino acids.

This clonotype was counted a few times. The chain combines TRBV6-2 or TRBV6-3 with TRBJ1-2; 9 bases are shared with TRBD1. The trim removed 7 bases at V and 1 base at J, leaving 7 bases unmatched. Germline V gene lookup returns CDR1 MNHEY and CDR2 SVGEGT. The length of the CDR3 is 15 residues. This CDR3 reads CASIAGDRDNYGYTF. Here the CDR3 DNA reads TGTGCCAGCATCGCCGGGGACAGGGATAACTATGGCTACACCTTC.

Ten or more counts support this clonotype. This chain links TRBV12-3 or TRBV12-4 with TRBJ2-1; TRBD1 agrees at 7 bases. J lost 0 bases, V lost 2 bases, and 4 bases had no gene match. The CDR3 length is 16 residues. In DNA form, the CDR3 reads TGTGCCAGCAGTTTACCAGCAGGGGGCTCCTACAATGAGCAGTTCTTC. Protein product: CASSLPAGGSYNEQFF.

The sample holds a few counts of this clonotype. V is TRBV18 and J is TRBJ2-1, with D perhaps matching TRBD2 (6 bases). The CDR3 extends over 16 amino acids. In germline, CDR1 is KGHSH, CDR2 LQKENI. Trimming pared 5 bases from V and 0 bases from J, leaving 14 bases between. The CDR3 here is CASSTRSGASYNEQFF. Here the CDR3 DNA reads TGTGCCAGCTCAACACGTAGCGGAGCCTCCTACAATGAGCAGTTCTTC. Together with reference TRBV18 and TRBJ2-1, the CDR3 gives the full variable domain: NAGVMQNPRHLVRRRGQEARLRCSPMKGHSHVYWYRQLPEEGLKFMVYLQKENIIDESGMPKERFSAEFPKEGPSILRIQQVVRGDSAAYFCASSTRSGASYNEQFFGPGTRLTVL.

The chain combines TRBV29-1 with TRBJ2-5; D call uncertain. Germline assignment: CDR1 SQVTM and CDR2 ANQGSEA. Trimming took 3 bases from V and 2 from J, leaving 13 bases between them. The CDR3 runs 14 residues. The CDR3 DNA reads TGCAGCGTTGAGGGATGGGGTCAACAAGAGACCCAGTACTTC. Translated, it gives CSVEGWGQQETQYF.

The chain carries TRBV20-1 and TRBJ2-5; maybe TRBD1 (5 bases). V was cut by 0 bases and J by 3 bases, with 14 bases left in between. Per the germline V gene, CDR1 is DFQATT and CDR2 is SNEGSKA (reference sequence). The CDR3 runs to 15 residues. The CDR3 DNA sequence: TGCAGTGCTAGAGATCTCATGACAGAGAAAGAGACCCAGTACTTC. It yields the protein CSARDLMTEKETQYF.

The CDR3 loop reads CASSYFLQGVGEQYF. As DNA, the CDR3 is TGTGCCAGCAGTTATTTTTTACAGGGTGTGGGGGAGCAGTACTTC. This chain links TRBV12-3 or TRBV12-4 with TRBJ2-7; a possible D gene is TRBD1 (6 bases). V was trimmed by 4 bases and J by 7 bases, leaving 20 bases between them. This CDR3 has 15 residues.

The chain links TRBV20-1 to TRBJ1-4; 7 bases match TRBD1. CDR1 and CDR2 from the germline V gene are DFQATT and SNEGSKA (reference sequence). V was pared by 6 bases and J by 5 bases, with 12 bases of the junction left unmatched. CDR3 length: 15 amino acids. This CDR3 is CSAKGQWSGNEKLFF. The CDR3 nucleotides read TGCAGTGCGAAGGGACAGTGGTCGGGAAATGAAAAACTGTTTTTT.

This clonotype was counted many times. This chain uses TRBV20-1 with TRBJ1-1; 9 bases map to TRBD1. J lost 0 bases, V lost 5 bases, and 7 bases had no gene match. Germline V CDR1 and CDR2: DFQATT, SNEGSKA (reference sequence). CDR3 length: 15 residues. Here the CDR3 DNA reads TGCAGTGCTGGATACAGGGGGCGCGTGAACACTGAAGCTTTCTTT. It is translated as CSAGYRGRVNTEAFF.

This clonotype was counted a few times. The rearrangement uses TRBV7-2 and TRBJ1-2, with 10 bases lining up with TRBD1. The CDR3 has 15 amino acids. The V gene end was trimmed by 1 base and the J gene end by 7 bases; junction bases not matched to a gene: 6. Germline CDR1 is SGHTA and CDR2 is FQGNSA. The CDR3 spells CASSLGLDRGPGYTF. The CDR3 bases are TGTGCCAGCAGCTTAGGACTTGACAGGGGGCCTGGCTACACCTTC.

The V call is TRBV9, the J call TRBJ1-4, with D possibly matching TRBD1 (6 bases). Germline CDR1 and CDR2: SGDLS and YYNGEE. This CDR3 comprises 14 residues. V lost 5 bases, J lost 2 bases, and 10 bases lay in between. The CDR3 sequence: CASSPGVTNEKLFF. Written as DNA, the CDR3 is TGTGCCAGCAGTCCAGGGGTTACTAATGAAAAACTGTTTTTT.

The chain joins TRBV6-6 to TRBJ2-7, with D possibly matching TRBD1 (5 bases). V lost 0 bases and J lost 6, with 9 bases in between. Germline V lookup: CDR1 MNHNY, CDR2 SVGAGI (reference sequence). The CDR3 covers 13 residues. CDR3 DNA sequence: TGTGCCAGCAGTTACTCGGAAGGGGTCGAGCAGTACTTC. This encodes CASSYSEGVEQYF.

This clonotype has a handful of counts. The chain combines TRBV10-3 with TRBJ2-7; a possible D gene is TRBD2 (7 bases). Germline V CDR1 and CDR2: ENHRY, SYGVKD. This CDR3 region has 14 residues. Trimming left V 2 bases short and J 3 bases short, with 11 bases between. The CDR3 sequence is CAISEKGEGYEQYF. CDR3 coding DNA: TGTGCCATCAGTGAGAAGGGGGAGGGCTACGAGCAGTACTTC.

The V call is TRBV11-2, the J call TRBJ2-3; 7 bases fit TRBD2. Germline CDR1 SGHAT, CDR2 FQNNGV. Trimming took 2 bases from V and 0 from J; bases not matched to a gene: 11. The CDR3 is 18 amino acids. CDR3 bases: TGTGCCAGCAGCTTAATTCGGCTAGCGGTTTGGAGCACAGATACGCAGTATTTT. Residues: CASSLIRLAVWSTDTQYF.

This rearrangement joins TRBV6-2 or TRBV6-3 to TRBJ2-7; D is uncertain. From germline, CDR1 is MNHEY and CDR2 SVGEGT. There are 11 residues in the CDR3. V lost 5 bases to trimming and J lost 6 bases, with 8 bases between them. The CDR3 loop reads CASSPGTEQYF. CDR3 sequence (DNA): TGTGCCAGCAGTCCTGGAACCGAGCAGTACTTC.

This clonotype was seen more than once but under ten times. This rearrangement joins TRBV10-3 to TRBJ2-1; 7 bases map to TRBD2. Trimming cost V 4 bases and J 7 bases; bases outside gene matches: 4. CDR1 ENHRY and CDR2 SYGVKD come from the germline V gene. The CDR3 extends over 13 amino acids. The CDR3 coding sequence is TGTGCCATCAGTGGGGAGGGGCGGAATGAGCAGTTCTTC. Translation: CAISGEGRNEQFF.

This clonotype was observed a handful of times. The chain links TRBV12-3 or TRBV12-4 to TRBJ2-7; tentatively, D is TRBD2 (5 bases). V lost 6 bases to trimming and J lost 0 bases, with 15 bases between them. This CDR3 spans 15 amino acids. CDR3 sequence: CASRPGLQNSYEQYF. Here the CDR3 DNA reads TGTGCCAGCAGACCTGGACTGCAGAACTCCTACGAGCAGTACTTC.

The genes are TRBV5-1 and TRBJ2-1; D is possibly TRBD1 (5 bases). Germline assignment: CDR1 SGHRS and CDR2 YFSETQ. Trimming took off 6 bases at V and 9 bases at J, with 16 bases between the two ends. This CDR3 has 13 residues. In nucleotides, the CDR3 is TGCGCCAGCAAGCCCCCCCAGGGAAGTGAGCAGTTCTTC. Protein product: CASKPPQGSEQFF.